The 17 T cell receptor beta chains listed next were all sequenced from one sample in a study of blood T cell repertoires in COVID-19. Data came from immunoSEQ multiplex PCR; TCRdb stores just in-frame clones and leaves some out. Found here are around 20,000 clones, about 87% of them singletons; the top ten hold approximately 12%. Sample: peripheral blood. These receptors were obtained from a human donor in a cohort sampled during active COVID-19.

CDR3 DNA: TGTGCCAGCAGCTTGGGGGCGGGGGCTGGAAACACCATATATTTT. Encoded protein: CASSLGAGAGNTIYF. The rearrangement joins TRBV7-9 to TRBJ1-3; D possibly corresponds to TRBD1 (6 bases). Germline V gene sequence: CDR1 SEHNR, CDR2 FQNEAQ (reference sequence). The CDR3 is made up of 15 amino acids. The ends were cut back, 3 bases at V and 2 bases at J, with 11 bases in the middle.

In its sample, this clone was seen once. This chain uses TRBV24-1 with TRBJ1-4, with no clear D. The CDR3 sequence is 14 residues long. Germline V lookup: CDR1 KGHDR, CDR2 SFDVKD. V was cut by 4 bases and J by 4 bases, with 9 bases left in between. CDR3 nucleotides: TGTGCCACCAGTGACCCCGGTCGTAATGAAAAACTGTTTTTT. Protein sequence: CATSDPGRNEKLFF.

This chain connects TRBV5-4 to TRBJ2-3, with 10 bases fitting TRBD2. The J segment lost 1 base and the V segment lost 0 bases, leaving 5 bases of the junction unmatched. Germline V gene data show CDR1 as SGHNT and CDR2 as YYREEE (reference sequence). This CDR3 is 17 amino acids long. CDR3 residues: CASSLGWSGRGTDTQYF. CDR3 nucleotide sequence: TGTGCCAGCAGCTTGGGATGGAGCGGGAGGGGCACAGATACGCAGTATTTT. Looking up the rest from reference TRBV5-4 and TRBJ2-3 gives the full variable domain: ETGVTQSPTHLIKTRGQQVTLRCSSQSGHNTVSWYQQALGQGPQFIFQYYREEENGRGNFPPRFSGLQFPNYSSELNVNALELDDSALYLCASSLGWSGRGTDTQYFGPGTRLTVL.

The chain employs TRBV4-2 and TRBJ1-1; 9 nucleotides align to TRBD1. CDR1 is LGHNA, CDR2 YNFKEQ, per germline. The CDR3 consists of 15 residues. V lost 0 bases to trimming and J lost 4 bases; unmatched junction nucleotides: 3. The CDR3 nucleotides are TGTGCCAGCAGCCAAGAAACAGGGGGCCCCACTGAAGCTTTCTTT. Translating it yields CASSQETGGPTEAFF.

The V and J genes are TRBV28 and TRBJ2-7; D might be TRBD2 (5 bases). Germline values: CDR1 MDHEN, CDR2 SYDVKM. This CDR3 has 15 residues. Trimming stripped 7 bases from V and 2 bases from J, with 18 bases between. CDR3 bases: TGTGCCAGCACCATTCGCGGGCTGGCCGCCTACGAGCAGTACTTC. As protein: CASTIRGLAAYEQYF.

The chain has TRBV5-1 and TRBJ2-2; D is ambiguous. Germline V gene lookup returns CDR1 SGHRS and CDR2 YFSETQ. V was clipped by 0 bases and J by 0 bases, with 6 bases between them. CDR3 length equals 15 residues. The CDR3 region is CASSLAVTNTGELFF. CDR3 nucleotides: TGCGCCAGCAGCTTGGCGGTTACGAACACCGGGGAGCTGTTTTTT.

V is TRBV14 and J is TRBJ1-4; 7 nucleotides agree with TRBD1. V shed 6 bases and J 0 bases; nucleotides not matched to a gene: 13. The CDR3 loop spans 18 amino acids. Germline CDR1 is SGHDN and CDR2 is FVKESK. This CDR3 reads CASSDTGDTGPTNEKLFF. CDR3 coding DNA: TGTGCCAGCAGTGACACAGGGGACACTGGACCAACTAATGAAAAACTGTTTTTT.

V usage is TRBV6-2 or TRBV6-3 and J usage is TRBJ1-2; 7 nucleotides align to TRBD1. The CDR3 totals 13 residues. Losses at the gene ends were 0 bases for V and 7 bases for J; bases not matched to a gene: 2. CDR1 is MNHEY, CDR2 SVGEGT, per germline. CDR3 loop: CASSYSQGSGYTF. CDR3 nucleotides: TGTGCCAGCAGTTACTCACAGGGGTCTGGCTACACCTTC.

The chain is built from TRBV6-6 and TRBJ1-6, with D perhaps TRBD1 (5 bases). Between the trimmed V and J ends, which lost 0 bases and 7 bases, there was a span of 10 bases. The germline gives CDR1 MNHNY, CDR2 SVGAGI (reference sequence). The CDR3 sequence is 15 residues long. DNA of the CDR3: TGTGCCAGCAGTTACTCCTCAGGGAACAATTCACCCCTCCACTTT. The encoded protein is CASSYSSGNNSPLHF.

The chain recombines TRBV5-4 with TRBJ1-4; 7 nucleotides match TRBD1. Germline V gene data show CDR1 as SGHNT and CDR2 as YYREEE (reference sequence). The CDR3 sequence is 15 residues long. V was pared by 2 bases and J by 4 bases, with 5 bases of the junction left unmatched. In DNA, the CDR3 is TGTGCCAGCAGCTTTAGGGGGACAGATAATGAAAAACTGTTTTTT. Encoded protein: CASSFRGTDNEKLFF.

This chain connects TRBV5-1 to TRBJ2-3; 8 positions agree with TRBD2. After removal of 1 base from V and 1 base from J, the junction contained 2 bases not matched to a gene. The CDR3 is 15 residues long. The V gene's germline CDR1 is SGHRS and CDR2 YFSETQ. CDR3 bases: TGCGCCAGCAGCTTGAGCGGGAGAGGCACAGATACGCAGTATTTT. This sequence encodes CASSLSGRGTDTQYF.

The chain combines TRBV7-3 with TRBJ2-1; D might be TRBD1 (6 bases). The CDR3 loop spans 15 amino acids. Trimming took 0 bases from V and 5 from J, leaving 11 bases between them. CDR1 and CDR2 (germline): SGHTA, FQGTGA. DNA of the CDR3: TGTGCCAGCAGCTTAACGTTGGCAGGGGACAATGAGCAGTTCTTC. It yields the protein CASSLTLAGDNEQFF.

This rearrangement joins TRBV7-9 to TRBJ2-1, with TRBD2 matching 7 bases. V was clipped by 3 bases and J by 0 bases; unmatched bases: 2. The germline gives CDR1 SEHNR, CDR2 FQNEAQ (reference sequence). CDR3 length: 15 amino acids. The CDR3 DNA sequence: TGTGCCAGCAGCTTTCTAGCGGTCTCCTACAATGAGCAGTTCTTC. Protein product: CASSFLAVSYNEQFF.

The J gene is TRBJ1-5, the V gene TRBV28, with TRBD1 as a possible D gene (5 bases). The V end was cut by 7 bases, the J end by 2 bases, with 15 bases between. CDR3 length: 15 amino acids. The V gene's germline CDR1 is MDHEN and CDR2 SYDVKM. The CDR3 sequence: CASTLQGRGNQPQHF. DNA of the CDR3: TGTGCCAGCACCTTGCAGGGTCGAGGCAATCAGCCCCAGCATTTT.

This clone was observed a few times. The rearrangement uses TRBV28 and TRBJ2-1; TRBD2 matches at 12 bases. From germline, CDR1 is MDHEN and CDR2 SYDVKM. The J segment lost 4 bases and the V segment lost 4 bases, leaving 2 bases of the junction unmatched. This CDR3 region has 15 residues. CDR3 loop: CASSSLAGGYNEQFF. The CDR3 nucleotides are TGTGCCAGCAGTTCTCTAGCGGGAGGGTACAATGAGCAGTTCTTC.

The chain uses TRBV7-2 and TRBJ2-5, with TRBD2 as a possible D gene (6 bases). V lost 3 bases and J lost 2, with 10 bases in between. This CDR3 has 14 residues. Germline V gives CDR1 SGHTA, CDR2 FQGNSA. CDR3 residues: CASSFAGPQETQYF. CDR3 sequence (DNA): TGTGCCAGCAGCTTTGCGGGGCCTCAAGAGACCCAGTACTTC.

V is TRBV7-9 and J is TRBJ2-5, with D possibly matching TRBD2 (7 bases). V gave up 5 bases and J gave up 5 bases, with 21 bases separating them. The CDR3 contains 16 residues. CDR1 is SEHNR, CDR2 FQNEAQ, per germline (reference sequence). This CDR3 reads CASSPHRGGRDETQYF. The DNA for the CDR3 is TGTGCCAGCAGCCCCCATAGGGGGGGGCGGGATGAGACCCAGTACTTC.